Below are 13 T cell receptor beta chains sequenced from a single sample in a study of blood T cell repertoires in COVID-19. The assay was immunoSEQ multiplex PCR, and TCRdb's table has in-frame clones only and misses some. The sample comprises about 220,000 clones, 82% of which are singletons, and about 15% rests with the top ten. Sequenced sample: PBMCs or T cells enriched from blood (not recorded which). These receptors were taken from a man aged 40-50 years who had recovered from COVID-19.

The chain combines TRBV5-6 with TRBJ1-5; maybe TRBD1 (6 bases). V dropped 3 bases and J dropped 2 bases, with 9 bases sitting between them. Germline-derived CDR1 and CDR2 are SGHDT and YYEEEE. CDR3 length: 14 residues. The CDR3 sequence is CASSSRQGNQPQHF. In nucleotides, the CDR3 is TGTGCCAGCAGCTCCCGACAGGGCAATCAGCCCCAGCATTTT.

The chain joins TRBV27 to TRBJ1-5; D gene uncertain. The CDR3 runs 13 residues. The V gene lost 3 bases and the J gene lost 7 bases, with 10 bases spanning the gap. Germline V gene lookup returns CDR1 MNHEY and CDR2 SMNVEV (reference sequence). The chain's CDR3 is CASSFLGGQPQHF. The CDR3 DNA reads TGTGCCAGCAGTTTCCTCGGAGGACAGCCCCAGCATTTT.

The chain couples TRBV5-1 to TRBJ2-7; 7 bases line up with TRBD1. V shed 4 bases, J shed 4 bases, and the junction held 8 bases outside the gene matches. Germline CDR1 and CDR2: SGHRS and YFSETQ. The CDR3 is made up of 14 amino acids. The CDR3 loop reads CASSGETGLYEQYF. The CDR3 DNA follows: TGCGCCAGCAGCGGGGAGACAGGGCTTTACGAGCAGTACTTC.

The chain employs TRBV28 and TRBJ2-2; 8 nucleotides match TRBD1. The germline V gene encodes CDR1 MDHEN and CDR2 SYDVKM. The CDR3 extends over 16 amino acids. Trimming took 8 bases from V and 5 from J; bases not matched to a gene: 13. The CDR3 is CASFPSGGAGTGELFF. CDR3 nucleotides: TGTGCCAGCTTTCCCTCAGGGGGCGCGGGAACCGGGGAGCTGTTTTTT.

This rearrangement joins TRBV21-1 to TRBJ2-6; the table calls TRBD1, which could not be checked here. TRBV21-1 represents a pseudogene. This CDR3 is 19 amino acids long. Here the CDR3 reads CASSNHHSGQLSGANVLTF. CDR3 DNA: TGTGCCAGCAGCAACCACCACTCTGGACAGTTGTCTGGGGCCAACGTCCTGACTTTC.

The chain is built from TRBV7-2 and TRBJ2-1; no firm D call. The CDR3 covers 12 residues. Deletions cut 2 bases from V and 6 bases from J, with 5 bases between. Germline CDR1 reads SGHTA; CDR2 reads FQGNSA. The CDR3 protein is CASSLLRNEQFF. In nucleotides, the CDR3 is TGTGCCAGCAGCTTACTCCGCAATGAGCAGTTCTTC.

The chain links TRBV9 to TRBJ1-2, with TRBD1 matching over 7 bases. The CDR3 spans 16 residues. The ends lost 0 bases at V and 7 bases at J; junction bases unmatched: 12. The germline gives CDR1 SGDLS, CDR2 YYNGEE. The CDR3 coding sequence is TGTGCCAGCAGCGTAGCTTCGTGGGAGACAGGGCTTGGCTACACCTTC. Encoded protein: CASSVASWETGLGYTF.

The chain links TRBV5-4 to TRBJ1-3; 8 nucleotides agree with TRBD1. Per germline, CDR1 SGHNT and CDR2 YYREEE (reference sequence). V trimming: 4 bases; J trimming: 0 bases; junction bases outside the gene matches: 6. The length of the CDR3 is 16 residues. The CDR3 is CASSTGTGSSGNTIYF. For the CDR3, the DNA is TGTGCCAGCAGCACGGGGACAGGAAGCTCTGGAAACACCATATATTTT.

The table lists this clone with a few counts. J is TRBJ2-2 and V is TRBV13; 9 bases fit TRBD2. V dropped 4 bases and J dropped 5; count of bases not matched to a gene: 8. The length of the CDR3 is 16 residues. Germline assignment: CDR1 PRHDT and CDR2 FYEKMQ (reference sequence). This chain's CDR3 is CASSWRLAELTGELFF. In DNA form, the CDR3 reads TGTGCCAGCAGCTGGCGACTAGCGGAACTTACCGGGGAGCTGTTTTTT.

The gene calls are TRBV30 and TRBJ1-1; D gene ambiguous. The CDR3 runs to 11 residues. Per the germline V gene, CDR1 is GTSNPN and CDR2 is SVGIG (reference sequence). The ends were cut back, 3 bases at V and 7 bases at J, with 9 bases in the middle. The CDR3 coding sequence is TGTGCCTGGAGCGACACGAGTGAAGCTTTCTTT. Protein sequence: CAWSDTSEAFF. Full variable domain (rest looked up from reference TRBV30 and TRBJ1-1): SQTIHQWPATLVQPVGSPLSLECTVEGTSNPNLYWYRQAAGRGLQLLFYSVGIGQISSEVPQNLSASRPQDRQFILSSKKLLLSDSGFYLCAWSDTSEAFFGQGTRLTVV.

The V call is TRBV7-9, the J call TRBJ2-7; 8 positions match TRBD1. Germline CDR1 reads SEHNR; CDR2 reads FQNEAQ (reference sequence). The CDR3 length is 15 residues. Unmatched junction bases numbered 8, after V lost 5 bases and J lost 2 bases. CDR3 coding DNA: TGTGCCAGCAGCCGAGGGGGACAGGTACCCTACGAGCAGTACTTC. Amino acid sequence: CASSRGGQVPYEQYF.

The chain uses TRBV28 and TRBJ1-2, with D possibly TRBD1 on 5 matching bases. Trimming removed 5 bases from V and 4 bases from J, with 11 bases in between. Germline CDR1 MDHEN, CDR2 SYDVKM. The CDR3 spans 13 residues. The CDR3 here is CASSQGFAYGYTF. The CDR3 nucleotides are TGTGCCAGCAGTCAGGGATTTGCCTATGGCTACACCTTC.

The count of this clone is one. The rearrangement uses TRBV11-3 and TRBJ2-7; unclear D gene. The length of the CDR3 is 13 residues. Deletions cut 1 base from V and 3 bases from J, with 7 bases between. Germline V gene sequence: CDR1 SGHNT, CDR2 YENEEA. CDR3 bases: TGTGCCAGCAGCTTAGGGAGTTACTACGAGCAGTACTTC. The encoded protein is CASSLGSYYEQYF.